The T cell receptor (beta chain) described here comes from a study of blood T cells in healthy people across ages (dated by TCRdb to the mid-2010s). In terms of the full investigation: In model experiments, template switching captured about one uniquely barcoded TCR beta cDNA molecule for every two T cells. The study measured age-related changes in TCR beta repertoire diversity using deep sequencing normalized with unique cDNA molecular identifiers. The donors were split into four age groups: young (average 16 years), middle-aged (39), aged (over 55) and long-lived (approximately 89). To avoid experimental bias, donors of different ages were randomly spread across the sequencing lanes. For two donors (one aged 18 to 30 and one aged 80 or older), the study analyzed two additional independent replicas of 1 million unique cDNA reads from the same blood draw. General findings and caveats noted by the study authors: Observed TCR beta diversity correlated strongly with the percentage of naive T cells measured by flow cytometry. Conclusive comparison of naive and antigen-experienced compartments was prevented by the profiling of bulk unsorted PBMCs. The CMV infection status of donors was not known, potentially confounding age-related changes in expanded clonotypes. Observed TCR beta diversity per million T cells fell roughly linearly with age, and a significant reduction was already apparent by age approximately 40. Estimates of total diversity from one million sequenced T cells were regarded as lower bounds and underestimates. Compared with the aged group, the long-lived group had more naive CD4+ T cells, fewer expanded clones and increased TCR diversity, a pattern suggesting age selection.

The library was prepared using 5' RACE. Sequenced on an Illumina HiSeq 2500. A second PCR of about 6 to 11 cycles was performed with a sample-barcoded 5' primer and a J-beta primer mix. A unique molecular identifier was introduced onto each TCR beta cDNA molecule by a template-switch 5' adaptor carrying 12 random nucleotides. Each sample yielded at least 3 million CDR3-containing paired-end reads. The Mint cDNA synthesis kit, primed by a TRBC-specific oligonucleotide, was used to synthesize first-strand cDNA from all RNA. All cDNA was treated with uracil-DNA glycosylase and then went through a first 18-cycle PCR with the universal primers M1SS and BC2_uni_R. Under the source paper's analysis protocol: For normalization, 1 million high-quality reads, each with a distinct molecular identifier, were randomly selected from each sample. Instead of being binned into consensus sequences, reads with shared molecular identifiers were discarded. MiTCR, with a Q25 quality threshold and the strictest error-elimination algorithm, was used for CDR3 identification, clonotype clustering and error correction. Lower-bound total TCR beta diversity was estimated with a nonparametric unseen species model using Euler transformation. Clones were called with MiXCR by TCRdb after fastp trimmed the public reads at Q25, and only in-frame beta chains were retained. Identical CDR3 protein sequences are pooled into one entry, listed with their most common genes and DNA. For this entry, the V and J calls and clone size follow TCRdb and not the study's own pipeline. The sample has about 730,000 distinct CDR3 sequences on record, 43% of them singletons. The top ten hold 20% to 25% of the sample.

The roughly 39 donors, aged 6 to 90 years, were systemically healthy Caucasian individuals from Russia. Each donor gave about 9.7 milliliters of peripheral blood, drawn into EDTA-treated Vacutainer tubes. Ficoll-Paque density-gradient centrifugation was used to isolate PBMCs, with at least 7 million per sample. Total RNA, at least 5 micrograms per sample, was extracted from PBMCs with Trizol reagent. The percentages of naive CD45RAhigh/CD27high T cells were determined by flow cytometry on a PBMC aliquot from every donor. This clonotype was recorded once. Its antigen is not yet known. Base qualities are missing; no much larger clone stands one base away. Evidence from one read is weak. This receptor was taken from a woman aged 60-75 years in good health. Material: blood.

The CDR3 in this case is CASSQDRVAGGWNTGELFF. The sequenced DNA: TGTGCCAGCAGCCAAGATAGGGTAGCGGGAGGGTGGAACACCGGGGAGCTGTTTTTT. Here the chain combines TRBV4-2 and TRBJ2-2, and TRBD2 matches 11 of the central bases. The germline V gene encodes CDR1 LGHNA and CDR2 YNFKEQ. The CDR3 holds 19 amino acids from the cysteine to the phenylalanine. Only CDR3 DNA is held: 57 bases, read in frame from base 1. V is trimmed back by 0 bases and J by 1 base, and the junction contains 7 bases that no gene match accounts for.